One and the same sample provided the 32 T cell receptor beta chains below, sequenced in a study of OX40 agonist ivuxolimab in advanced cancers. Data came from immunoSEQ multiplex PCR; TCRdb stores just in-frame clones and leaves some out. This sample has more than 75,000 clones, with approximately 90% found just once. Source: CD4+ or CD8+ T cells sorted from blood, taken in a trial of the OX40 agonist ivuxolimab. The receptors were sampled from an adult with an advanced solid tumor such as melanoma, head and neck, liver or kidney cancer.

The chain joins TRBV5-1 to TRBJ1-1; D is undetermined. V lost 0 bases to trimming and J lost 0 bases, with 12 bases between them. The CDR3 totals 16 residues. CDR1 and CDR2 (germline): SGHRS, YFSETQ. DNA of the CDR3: TGCGCCAGCAGCTTGGAGGCGGCTGGGATGAACACTGAAGCTTTCTTT. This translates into CASSLEAAGMNTEAFF. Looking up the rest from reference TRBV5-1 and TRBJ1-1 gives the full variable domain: KAGVTQTPRYLIKTRGQQVTLSCSPISGHRSVSWYQQTPGQGLQFLFEYFSETQRNKGNFPGRFSGRQFSNSRSEMNVSTLELGDSALYLCASSLEAAGMNTEAFFGQGTRLTVV.

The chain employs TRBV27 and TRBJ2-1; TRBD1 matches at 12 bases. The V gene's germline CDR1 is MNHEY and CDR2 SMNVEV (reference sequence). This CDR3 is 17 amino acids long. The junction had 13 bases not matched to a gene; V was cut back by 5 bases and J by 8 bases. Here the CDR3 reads CASSIPVGTGGGDEQFF. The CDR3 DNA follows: TGTGCCAGCAGTATTCCTGTCGGGACAGGGGGCGGGGATGAGCAGTTCTTC.

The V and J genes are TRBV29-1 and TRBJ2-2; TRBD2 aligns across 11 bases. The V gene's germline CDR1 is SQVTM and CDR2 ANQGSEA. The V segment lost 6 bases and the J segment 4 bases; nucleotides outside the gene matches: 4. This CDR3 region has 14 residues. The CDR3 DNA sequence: TGCAGCGTGACTAGCGGGATAATCACCGGGGAGCTGTTTTTT. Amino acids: CSVTSGIITGELFF.

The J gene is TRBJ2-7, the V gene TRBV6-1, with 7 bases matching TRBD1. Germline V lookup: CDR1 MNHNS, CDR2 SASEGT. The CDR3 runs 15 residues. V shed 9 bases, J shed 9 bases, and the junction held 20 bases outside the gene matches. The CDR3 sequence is CASSFGTAFPTGQYF. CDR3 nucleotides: TGTGCCAGTTCGTTCGGGACAGCCTTCCCTACCGGGCAGTACTTC.

This CDR3 is CASSGTANSGNTIYF. CDR3 in DNA: TGTGCCAGCAGTGGGACGGCCAACTCTGGAAACACCATATATTTT. The chain carries TRBV6-5 and TRBJ1-3; perhaps TRBD1 as D (5 bases). Trimming cost V 5 bases and J 0 bases, with 11 bases left between them. The CDR3 length is 15 residues. Germline V gene lookup returns CDR1 MNHEY and CDR2 SVGAGI.

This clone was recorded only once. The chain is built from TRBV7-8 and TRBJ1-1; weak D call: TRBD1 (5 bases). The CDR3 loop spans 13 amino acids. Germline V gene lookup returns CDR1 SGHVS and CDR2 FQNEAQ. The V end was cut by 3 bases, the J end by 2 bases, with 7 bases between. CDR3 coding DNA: TGTGCCAGCAGCTTTGACAGCAACACTGAAGCTTTCTTT. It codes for CASSFDSNTEAFF.

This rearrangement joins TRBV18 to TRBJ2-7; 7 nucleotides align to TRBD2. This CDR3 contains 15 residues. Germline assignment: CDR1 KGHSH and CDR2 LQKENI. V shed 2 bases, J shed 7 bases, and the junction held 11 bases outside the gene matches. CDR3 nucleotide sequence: TGTGCCAGCTCACCAGGGACGGGAGGCGCGAGGGAGCAGTACTTC. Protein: CASSPGTGGAREQYF.

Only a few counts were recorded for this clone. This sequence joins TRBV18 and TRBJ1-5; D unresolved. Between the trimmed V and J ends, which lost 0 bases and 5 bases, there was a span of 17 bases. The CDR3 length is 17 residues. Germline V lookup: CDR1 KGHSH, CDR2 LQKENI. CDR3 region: CASSPPSGSPSHQPQHF. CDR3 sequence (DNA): TGTGCCAGCTCACCACCGTCGGGGAGCCCGAGCCATCAGCCCCAGCATTTT.

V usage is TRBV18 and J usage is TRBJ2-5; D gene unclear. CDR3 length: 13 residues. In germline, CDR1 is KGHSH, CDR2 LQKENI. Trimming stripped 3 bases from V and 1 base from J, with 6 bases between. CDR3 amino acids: CASSPSIQETQYF. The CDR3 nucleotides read TGTGCCAGCTCACCGAGTATCCAAGAGACCCAGTACTTC. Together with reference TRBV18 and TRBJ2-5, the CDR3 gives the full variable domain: NAGVMQNPRHLVRRRGQEARLRCSPMKGHSHVYWYRQLPEEGLKFMVYLQKENIIDESGMPKERFSAEFPKEGPSILRIQQVVRGDSAAYFCASSPSIQETQYFGPGTRLLVL.

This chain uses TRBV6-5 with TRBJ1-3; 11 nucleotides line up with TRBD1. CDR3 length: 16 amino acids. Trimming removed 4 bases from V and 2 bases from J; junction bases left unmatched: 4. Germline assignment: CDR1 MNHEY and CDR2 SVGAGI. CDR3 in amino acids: CASSSDRGRTGNTIYF. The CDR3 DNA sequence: TGTGCCAGCAGTTCGGACAGGGGGCGAACTGGAAACACCATATATTTT.

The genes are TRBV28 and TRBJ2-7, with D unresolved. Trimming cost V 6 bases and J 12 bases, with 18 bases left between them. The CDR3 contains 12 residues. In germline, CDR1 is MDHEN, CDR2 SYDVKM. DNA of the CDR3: TGTGCCAGCAGCACCGTTAACGATGTTGGGTACTTC. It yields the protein CASSTVNDVGYF.

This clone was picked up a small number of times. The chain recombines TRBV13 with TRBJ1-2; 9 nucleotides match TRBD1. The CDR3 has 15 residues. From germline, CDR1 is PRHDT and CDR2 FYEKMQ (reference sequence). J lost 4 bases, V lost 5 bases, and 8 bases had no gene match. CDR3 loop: CASSQTGGSGYGYTF. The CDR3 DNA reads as TGTGCCAGCAGCCAAACAGGGGGCAGCGGCTATGGCTACACCTTC.

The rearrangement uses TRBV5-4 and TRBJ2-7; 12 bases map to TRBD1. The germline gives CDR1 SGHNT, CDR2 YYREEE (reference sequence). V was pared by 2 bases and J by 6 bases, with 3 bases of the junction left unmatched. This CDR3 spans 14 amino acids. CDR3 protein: CASSLGTGGSEQYF. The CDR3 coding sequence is TGTGCCAGCAGCTTAGGGACAGGGGGCAGCGAGCAGTACTTC.

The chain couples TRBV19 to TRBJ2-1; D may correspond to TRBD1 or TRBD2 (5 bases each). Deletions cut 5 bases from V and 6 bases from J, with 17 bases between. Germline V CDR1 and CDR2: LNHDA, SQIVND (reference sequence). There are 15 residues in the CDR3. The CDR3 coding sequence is TGTGCCAGTAGTCCCCCATGGGGGAGTCTCAATGAGCAGTTCTTC. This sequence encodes CASSPPWGSLNEQFF.

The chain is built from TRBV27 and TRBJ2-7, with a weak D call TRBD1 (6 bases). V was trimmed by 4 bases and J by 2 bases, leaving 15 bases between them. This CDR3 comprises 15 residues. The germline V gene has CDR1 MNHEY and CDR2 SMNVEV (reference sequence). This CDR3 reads CASSSMGAAAYEQYF. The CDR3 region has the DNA TGTGCCAGCAGTTCCATGGGGGCAGCAGCCTACGAGCAGTACTTC.

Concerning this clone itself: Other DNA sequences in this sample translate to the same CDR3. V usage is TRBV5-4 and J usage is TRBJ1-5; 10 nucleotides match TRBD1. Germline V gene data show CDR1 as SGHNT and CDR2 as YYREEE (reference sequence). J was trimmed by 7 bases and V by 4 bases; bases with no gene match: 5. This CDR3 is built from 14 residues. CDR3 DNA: TGTGCCAGCAGCAGGGACAGGGGAGGGCAGCCCCAGCATTTT. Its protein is CASSRDRGGQPQHF.

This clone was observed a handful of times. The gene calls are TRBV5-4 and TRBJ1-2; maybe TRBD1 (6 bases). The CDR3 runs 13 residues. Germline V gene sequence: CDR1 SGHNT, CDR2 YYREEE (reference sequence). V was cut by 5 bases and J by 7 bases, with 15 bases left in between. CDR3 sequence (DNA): TGTGCCAGCAGTTCGAGGGACACAGTTGGCTACACCTTC. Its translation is CASSSRDTVGYTF.

The CDR3 sequence is CASSPGDTQYF. CDR3 sequence (DNA): TGTGCCAGTAGTCCGGGGGATACGCAGTATTTT. The V and J genes are TRBV19 and TRBJ2-3; a weak D match, TRBD2 (5 bases). Trimming cost V 5 bases and J 6 bases, with 6 bases left between them. CDR3 size: 11 residues. Looked up from germline, CDR1 is LNHDA and CDR2 is SQIVND (reference sequence).

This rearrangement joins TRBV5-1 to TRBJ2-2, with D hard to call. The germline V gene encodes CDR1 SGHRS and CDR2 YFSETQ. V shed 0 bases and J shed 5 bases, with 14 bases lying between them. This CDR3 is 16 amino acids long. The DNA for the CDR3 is TGCGCCAGCAGCTTGGTGGCAGGTTTAGGGACCGGGGAGCTGTTTTTT. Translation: CASSLVAGLGTGELFF.

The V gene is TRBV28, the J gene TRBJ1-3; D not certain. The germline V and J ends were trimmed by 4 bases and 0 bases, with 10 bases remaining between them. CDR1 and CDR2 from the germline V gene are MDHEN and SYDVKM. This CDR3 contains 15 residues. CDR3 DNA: TGTGCCAGCAGTTCTCTTGGGTACTCTGGAAACACCATATATTTT. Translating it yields CASSSLGYSGNTIYF.

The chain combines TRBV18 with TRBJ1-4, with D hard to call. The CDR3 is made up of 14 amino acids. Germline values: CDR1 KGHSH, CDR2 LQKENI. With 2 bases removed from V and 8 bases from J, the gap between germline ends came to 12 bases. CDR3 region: CASSPEDGREKLFF. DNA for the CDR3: TGTGCCAGCTCACCAGAGGATGGCCGGGAAAAACTGTTTTTT. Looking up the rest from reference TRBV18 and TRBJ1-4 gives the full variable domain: NAGVMQNPRHLVRRRGQEARLRCSPMKGHSHVYWYRQLPEEGLKFMVYLQKENIIDESGMPKERFSAEFPKEGPSILRIQQVVRGDSAAYFCASSPEDGREKLFFGSGTQLSVL.

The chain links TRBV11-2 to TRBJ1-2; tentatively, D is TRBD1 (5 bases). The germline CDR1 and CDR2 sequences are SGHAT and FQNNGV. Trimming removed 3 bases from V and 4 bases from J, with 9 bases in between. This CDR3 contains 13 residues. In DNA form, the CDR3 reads TGTGCCAGCAGCTTCACTCAGGGCTATGGCTACACCTTC. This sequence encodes CASSFTQGYGYTF.

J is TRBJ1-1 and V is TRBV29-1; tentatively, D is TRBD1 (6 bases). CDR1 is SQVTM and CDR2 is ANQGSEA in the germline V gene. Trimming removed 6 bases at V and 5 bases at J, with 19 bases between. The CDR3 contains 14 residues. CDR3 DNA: TGCAGCGTAGGTTGGACAGCCGGGGGGACTGAAGCTTTCTTT. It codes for CSVGWTAGGTEAFF.

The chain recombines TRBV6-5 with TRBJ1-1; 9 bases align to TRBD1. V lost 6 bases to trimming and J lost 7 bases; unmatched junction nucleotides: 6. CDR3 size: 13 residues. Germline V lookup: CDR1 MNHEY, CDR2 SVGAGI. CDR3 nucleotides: TGTGCCAGCAGCAGGACAGGGGCTTTTGAAGCTTTCTTT. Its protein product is CASSRTGAFEAFF.

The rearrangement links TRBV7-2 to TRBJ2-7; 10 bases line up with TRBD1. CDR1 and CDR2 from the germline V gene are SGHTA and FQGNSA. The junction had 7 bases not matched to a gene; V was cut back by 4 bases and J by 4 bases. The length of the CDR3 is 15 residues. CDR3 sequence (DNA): TGTGCCAGCAGCTATACTCCGGGACAGGGGTACGAGCAGTACTTC. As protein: CASSYTPGQGYEQYF.

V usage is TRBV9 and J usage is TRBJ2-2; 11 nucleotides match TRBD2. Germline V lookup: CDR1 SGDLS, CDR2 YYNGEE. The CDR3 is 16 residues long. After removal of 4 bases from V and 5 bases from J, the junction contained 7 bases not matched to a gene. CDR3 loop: CASSHTSGSGTGELFF. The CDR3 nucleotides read TGTGCCAGCAGCCATACTAGCGGGAGTGGAACCGGGGAGCTGTTTTTT. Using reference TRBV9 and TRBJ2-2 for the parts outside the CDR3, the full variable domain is DSGVTQTPKHLITATGQRVTLRCSPRSGDLSVYWYQQSLDQGLQFLIQYYNGEERAKGNILERFSAQQFPDLHSELNLSSLELGDSALYFCASSHTSGSGTGELFFGEGSRLTVL.

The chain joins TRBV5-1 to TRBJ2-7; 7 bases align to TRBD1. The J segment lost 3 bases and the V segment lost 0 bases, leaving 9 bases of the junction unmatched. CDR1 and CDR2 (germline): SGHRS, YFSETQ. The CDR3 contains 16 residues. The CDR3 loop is CASSLDPSGDSYEQYF. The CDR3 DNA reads TGCGCCAGCAGCTTGGACCCATCAGGGGACAGCTACGAGCAGTACTTC. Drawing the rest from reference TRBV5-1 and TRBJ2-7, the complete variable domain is KAGVTQTPRYLIKTRGQQVTLSCSPISGHRSVSWYQQTPGQGLQFLFEYFSETQRNKGNFPGRFSGRQFSNSRSEMNVSTLELGDSALYLCASSLDPSGDSYEQYFGPGTRLTVT.

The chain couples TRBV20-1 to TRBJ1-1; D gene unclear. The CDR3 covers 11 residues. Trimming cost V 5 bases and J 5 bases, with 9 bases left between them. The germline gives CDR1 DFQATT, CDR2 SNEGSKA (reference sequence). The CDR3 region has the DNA TGCAGTGCTGGGGATGGGACTGAAGCTTTCTTT. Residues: CSAGDGTEAFF.

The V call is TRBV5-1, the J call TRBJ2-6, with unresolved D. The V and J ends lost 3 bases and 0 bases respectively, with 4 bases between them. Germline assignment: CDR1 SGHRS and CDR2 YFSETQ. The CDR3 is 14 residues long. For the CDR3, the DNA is TGCGCCAGCAGCTGGAGCTCTGGGGCCAACGTCCTGACTTTC. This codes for CASSWSSGANVLTF.

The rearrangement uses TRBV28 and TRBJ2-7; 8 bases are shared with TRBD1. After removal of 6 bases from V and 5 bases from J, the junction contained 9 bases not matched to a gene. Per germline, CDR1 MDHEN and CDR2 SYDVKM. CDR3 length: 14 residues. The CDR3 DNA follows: TGTGCCAGCAGCCCAGGGGGCTCAGGGAACGAGCAGTACTTC. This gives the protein CASSPGGSGNEQYF.

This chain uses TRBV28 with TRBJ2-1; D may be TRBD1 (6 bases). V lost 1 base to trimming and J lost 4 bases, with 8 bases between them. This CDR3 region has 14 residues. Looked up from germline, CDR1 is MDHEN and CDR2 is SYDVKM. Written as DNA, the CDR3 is TGTGCCAGCAGTTTATTAGGACAGTACAATGAGCAGTTCTTC. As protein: CASSLLGQYNEQFF.

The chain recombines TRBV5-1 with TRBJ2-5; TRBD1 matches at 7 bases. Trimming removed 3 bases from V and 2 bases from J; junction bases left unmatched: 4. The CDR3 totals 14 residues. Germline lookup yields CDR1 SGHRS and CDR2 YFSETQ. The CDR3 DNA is TGCGCCAGCAGCTCCTCGACAGGGCAAGAGACCCAGTACTTC. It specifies CASSSSTGQETQYF.